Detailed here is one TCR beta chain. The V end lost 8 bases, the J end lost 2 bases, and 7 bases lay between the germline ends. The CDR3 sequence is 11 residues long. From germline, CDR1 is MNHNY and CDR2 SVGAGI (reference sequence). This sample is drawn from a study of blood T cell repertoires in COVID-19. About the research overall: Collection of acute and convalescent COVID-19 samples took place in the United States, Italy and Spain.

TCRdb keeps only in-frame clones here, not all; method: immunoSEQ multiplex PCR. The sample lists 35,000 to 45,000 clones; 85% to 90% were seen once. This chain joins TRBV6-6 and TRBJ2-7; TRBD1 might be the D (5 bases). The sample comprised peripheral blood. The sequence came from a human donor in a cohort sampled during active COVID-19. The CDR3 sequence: CASAQAYEQYF. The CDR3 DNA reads TGTGCCAGCGCACAGGCCTACGAGCAGTACTTC.